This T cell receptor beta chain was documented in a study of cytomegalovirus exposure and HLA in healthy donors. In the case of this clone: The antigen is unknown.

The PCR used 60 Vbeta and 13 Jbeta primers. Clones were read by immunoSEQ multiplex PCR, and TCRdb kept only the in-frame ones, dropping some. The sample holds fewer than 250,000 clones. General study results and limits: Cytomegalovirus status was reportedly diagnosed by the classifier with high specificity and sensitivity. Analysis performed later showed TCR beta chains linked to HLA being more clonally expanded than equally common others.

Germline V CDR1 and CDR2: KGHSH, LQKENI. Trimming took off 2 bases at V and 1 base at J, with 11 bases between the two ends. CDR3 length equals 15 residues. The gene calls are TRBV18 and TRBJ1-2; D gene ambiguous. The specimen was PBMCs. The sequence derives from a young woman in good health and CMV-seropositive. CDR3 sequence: CASSPSREINYGYTF. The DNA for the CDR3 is TGTGCCAGCTCACCAAGCCGAGAAATTAACTATGGCTACACCTTC.